This T cell receptor beta chain emerged from a study of cytomegalovirus exposure and HLA in healthy donors. To note about this clone: The antigen is not known.

The germline V gene has CDR1 MGHDK and CDR2 SYGVNS. Trimming stripped 5 bases from V and 5 bases from J, with 15 bases between. The CDR3 has 14 residues. PCR was performed using 60 Vbeta and 13 Jbeta primers. Libraries were prepared by immunoSEQ multiplex PCR; TCRdb keeps only in-frame clonotypes and omits some of them. The sample holds around 150,000 clones, 80% seen once. Study results and limitations: Association of a missense DCLRE1C variant with TCR beta V- and J-gene trimming was reported in a later analysis. In vitro confirmation showed three CMV-associated chains to be CMV antigen specific. A prior analysis recorded that most TCR beta V segments were productive about 87% or about 30% of the time. A later analysis appeared to link common viral pathogens to several of the most significant clusters.

The gene calls are TRBV25-1 and TRBJ2-5, with D uncertain. Sequencing was performed on PBMCs. This TCR was sampled from a man between 35 and 55 years old in good health and CMV-seropositive. CDR3 nucleotide sequence: TGTGCCAGCAGTTACGTCGCGCTCGGGGAGACCCAGTACTTC. This gives the protein CASSYVALGETQYF.